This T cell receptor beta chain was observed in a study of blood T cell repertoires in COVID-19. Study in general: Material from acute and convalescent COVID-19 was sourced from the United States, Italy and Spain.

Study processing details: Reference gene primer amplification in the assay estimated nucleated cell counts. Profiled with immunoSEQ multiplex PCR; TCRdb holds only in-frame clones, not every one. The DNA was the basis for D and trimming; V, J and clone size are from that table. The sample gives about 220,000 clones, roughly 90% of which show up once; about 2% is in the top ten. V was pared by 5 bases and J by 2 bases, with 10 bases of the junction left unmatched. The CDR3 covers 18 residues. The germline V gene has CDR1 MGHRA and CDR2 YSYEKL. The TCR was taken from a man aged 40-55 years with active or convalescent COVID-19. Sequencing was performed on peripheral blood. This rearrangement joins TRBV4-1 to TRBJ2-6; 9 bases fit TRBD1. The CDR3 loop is CASSRWDRVGTGANVLTF. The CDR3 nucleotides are TGCGCCAGCAGCAGATGGGACAGGGTCGGAACTGGGGCCAACGTCCTGACTTTC.